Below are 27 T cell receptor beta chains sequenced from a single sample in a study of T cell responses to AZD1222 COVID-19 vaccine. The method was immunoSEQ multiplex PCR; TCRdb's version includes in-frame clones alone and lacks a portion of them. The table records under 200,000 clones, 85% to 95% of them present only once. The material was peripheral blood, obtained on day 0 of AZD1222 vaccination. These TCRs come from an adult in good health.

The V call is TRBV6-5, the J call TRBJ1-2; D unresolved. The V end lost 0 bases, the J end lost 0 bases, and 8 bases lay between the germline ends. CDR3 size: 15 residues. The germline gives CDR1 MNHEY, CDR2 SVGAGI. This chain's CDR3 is CASSYSETTNYGYTF. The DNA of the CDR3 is TGTGCCAGCAGTTACTCAGAGACAACTAACTATGGCTACACCTTC.

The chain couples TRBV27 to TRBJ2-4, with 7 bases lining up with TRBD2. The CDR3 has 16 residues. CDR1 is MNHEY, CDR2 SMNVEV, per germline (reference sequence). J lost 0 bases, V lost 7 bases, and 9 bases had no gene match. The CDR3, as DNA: TGTGCCAGCATTCCTAAGCGGGGAGAAGCCAAAAACATTCAGTACTTC. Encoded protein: CASIPKRGEAKNIQYF.

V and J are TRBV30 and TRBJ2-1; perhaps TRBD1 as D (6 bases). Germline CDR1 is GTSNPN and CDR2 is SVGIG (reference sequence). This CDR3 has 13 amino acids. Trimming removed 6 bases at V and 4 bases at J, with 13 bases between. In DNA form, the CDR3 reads TGTGCCTGTCGGATCAGGGGTTACAATGAGCAGTTCTTC. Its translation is CACRIRGYNEQFF.

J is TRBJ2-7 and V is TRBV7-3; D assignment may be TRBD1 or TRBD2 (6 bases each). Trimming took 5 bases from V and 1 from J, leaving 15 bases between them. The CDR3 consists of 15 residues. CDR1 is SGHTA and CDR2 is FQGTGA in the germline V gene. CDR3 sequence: CASSLGGGLSYEQYF. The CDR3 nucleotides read TGTGCCAGCAGCCTTGGGGGCGGACTATCCTACGAGCAGTACTTC.

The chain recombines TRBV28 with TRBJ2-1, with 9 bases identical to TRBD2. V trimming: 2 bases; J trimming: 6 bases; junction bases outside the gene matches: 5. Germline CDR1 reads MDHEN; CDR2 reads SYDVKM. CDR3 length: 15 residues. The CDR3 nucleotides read TGTGCCAGCAGTTTAGGTTCTAGCGGGGTCAATGAGCAGTTCTTC. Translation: CASSLGSSGVNEQFF.

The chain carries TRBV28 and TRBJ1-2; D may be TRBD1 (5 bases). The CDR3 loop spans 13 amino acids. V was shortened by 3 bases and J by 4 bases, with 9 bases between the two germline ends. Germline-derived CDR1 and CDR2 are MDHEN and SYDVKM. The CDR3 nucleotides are TGTGCCAGCAGTTTCGACAGCGTCTATGGCTACACCTTC. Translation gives CASSFDSVYGYTF.

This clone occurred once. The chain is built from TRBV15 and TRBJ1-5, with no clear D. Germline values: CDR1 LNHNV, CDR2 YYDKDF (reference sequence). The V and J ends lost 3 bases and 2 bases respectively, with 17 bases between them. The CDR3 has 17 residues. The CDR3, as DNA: TGTGCCACCAGCAGGGGGTCTGGGCGGCGCGGCAATCAGCCCCAGCATTTT. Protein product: CATSRGSGRRGNQPQHF.

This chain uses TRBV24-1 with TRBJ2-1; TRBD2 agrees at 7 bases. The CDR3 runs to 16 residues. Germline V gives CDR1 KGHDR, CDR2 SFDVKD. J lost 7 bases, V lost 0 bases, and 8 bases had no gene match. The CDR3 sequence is CATSDLTSDSLNEQFF. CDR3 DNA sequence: TGTGCCACCAGTGATTTGACTAGCGATTCATTGAATGAGCAGTTCTTC.

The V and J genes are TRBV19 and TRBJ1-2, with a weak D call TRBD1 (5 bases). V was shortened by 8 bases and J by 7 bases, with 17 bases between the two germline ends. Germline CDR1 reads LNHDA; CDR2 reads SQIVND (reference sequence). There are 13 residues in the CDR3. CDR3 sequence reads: CASFGIRDRGYTF. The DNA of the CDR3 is TGTGCCAGTTTCGGTATTAGGGACCGTGGCTACACCTTC.

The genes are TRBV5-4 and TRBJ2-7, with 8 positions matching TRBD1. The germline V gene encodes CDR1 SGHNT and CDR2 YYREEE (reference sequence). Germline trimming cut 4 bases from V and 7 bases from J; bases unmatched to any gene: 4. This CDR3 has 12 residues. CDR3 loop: CASSRTGLEQYF. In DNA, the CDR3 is TGTGCCAGCAGCCGGACAGGGTTGGAGCAGTACTTC.

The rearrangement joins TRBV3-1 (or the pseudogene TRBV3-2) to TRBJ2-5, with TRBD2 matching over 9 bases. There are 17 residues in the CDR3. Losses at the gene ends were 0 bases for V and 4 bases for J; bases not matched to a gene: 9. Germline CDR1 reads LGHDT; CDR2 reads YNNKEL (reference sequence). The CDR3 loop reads CASSQDLAGGPRETQYF. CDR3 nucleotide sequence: TGTGCCAGCAGCCAAGATCTTGCGGGAGGGCCTCGAGAGACCCAGTACTTC.

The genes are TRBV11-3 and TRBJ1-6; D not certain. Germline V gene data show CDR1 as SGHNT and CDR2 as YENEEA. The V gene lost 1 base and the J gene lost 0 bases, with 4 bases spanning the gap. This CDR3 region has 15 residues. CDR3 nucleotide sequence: TGTGCCAGCAGCTTAGGTGTCTCCTATAATTCACCCCTCCACTTT. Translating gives CASSLGVSYNSPLHF. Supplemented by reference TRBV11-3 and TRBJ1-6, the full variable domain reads EAGVVQSPRYKIIEKKQPVAFWCNPISGHNTLYWYLQNLGQGPELLIRYENEEAVDDSQLPKDRFSAERLKGVDSTLKIQPAELGDSAVYLCASSLGVSYNSPLHFGNGTRLTVT.

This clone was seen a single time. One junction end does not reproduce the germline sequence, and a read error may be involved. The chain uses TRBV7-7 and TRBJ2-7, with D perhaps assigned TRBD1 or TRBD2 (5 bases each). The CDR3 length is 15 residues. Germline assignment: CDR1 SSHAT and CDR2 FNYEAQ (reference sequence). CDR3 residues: CASSSSTLLGHEQYF. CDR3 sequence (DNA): TGTGCTAGCAGCTCCTCCACGCTCCTGGGACACGAGCAGTACTTC.

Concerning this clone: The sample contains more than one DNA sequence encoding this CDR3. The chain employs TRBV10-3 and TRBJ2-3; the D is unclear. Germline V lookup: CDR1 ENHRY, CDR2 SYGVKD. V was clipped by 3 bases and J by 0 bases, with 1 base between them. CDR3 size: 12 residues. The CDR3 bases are TGTGCCATCAGTGAAAGCACAGATACGCAGTATTTT. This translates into CAISESTDTQYF.

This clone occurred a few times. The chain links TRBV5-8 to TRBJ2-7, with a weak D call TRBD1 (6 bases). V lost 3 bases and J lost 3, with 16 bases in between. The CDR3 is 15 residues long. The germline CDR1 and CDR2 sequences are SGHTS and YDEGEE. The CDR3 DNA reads TGTGCCAGCAGCTCCCTTCGCAGGGGAAGCTACGAGCAGTACTTC. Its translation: CASSSLRRGSYEQYF.

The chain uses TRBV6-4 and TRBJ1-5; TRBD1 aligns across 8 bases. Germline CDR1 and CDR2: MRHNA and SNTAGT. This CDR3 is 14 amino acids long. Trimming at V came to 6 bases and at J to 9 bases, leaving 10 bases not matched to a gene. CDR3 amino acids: CASSQDRALGPQHF. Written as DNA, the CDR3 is TGTGCCAGCAGCCAGGACAGGGCCCTTGGGCCCCAGCATTTT.

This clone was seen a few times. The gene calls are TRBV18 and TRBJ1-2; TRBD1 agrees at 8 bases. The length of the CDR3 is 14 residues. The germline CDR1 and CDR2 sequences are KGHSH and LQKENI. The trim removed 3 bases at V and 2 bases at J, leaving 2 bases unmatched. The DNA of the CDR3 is TGTGCCAGCTCACCCGACAGGGGAAACTATGGCTACACCTTC. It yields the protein CASSPDRGNYGYTF.

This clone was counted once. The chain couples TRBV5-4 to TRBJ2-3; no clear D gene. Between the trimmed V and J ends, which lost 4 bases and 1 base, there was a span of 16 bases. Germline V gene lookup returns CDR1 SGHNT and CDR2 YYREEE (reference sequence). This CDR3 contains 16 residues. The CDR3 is CASSPFIGRGTDTQYF. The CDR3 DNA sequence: TGTGCCAGCAGCCCGTTTATCGGTCGGGGCACAGATACGCAGTATTTT.

DNA of the CDR3: TGTGCCAGCAGCACTTCGGGATCTAGGGGTGAAAAACTGTTTTTT. It yields the protein CASSTSGSRGEKLFF. V gene TRBV11-2 combines with J gene TRBJ1-4, with D tentatively TRBD1 (5 bases). Trimming stripped 5 bases from V and 7 bases from J, with 17 bases between. Germline CDR1 reads SGHAT; CDR2 reads FQNNGV. CDR3 size: 15 residues.

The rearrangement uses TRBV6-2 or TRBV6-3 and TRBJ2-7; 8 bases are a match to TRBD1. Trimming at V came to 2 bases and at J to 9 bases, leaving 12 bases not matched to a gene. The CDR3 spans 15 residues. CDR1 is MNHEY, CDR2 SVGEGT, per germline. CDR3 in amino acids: CASSYRGTGLGGQYF. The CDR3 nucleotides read TGTGCCAGCAGTTACCGGGGGACAGGTCTCGGAGGGCAGTACTTC.

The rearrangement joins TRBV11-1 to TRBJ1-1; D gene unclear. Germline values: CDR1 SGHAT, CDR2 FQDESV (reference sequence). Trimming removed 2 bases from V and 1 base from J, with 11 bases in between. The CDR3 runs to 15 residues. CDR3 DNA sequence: TGTGCCAGCAGCTTATTTCGGGAGCAGAACACTGAAGCTTTCTTT. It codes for CASSLFREQNTEAFF.

CDR3 bases: TGTGCCAGTAGTGCCCCGGGACATAACACAGATACGCAGTATTTT. It specifies CASSAPGHNTDTQYF. This chain links TRBV19 with TRBJ2-3; D is perhaps TRBD1 (6 bases). V lost 5 bases and J 2 bases, leaving 14 bases between the germline ends. CDR3 length: 15 residues. Germline V gives CDR1 LNHDA, CDR2 SQIVND (reference sequence).

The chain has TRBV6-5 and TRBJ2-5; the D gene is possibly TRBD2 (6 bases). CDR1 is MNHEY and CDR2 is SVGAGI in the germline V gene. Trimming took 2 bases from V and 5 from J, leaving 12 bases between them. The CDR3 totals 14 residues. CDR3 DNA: TGTGCCAGCAGTTACCGGGGGAATGAGGAGACCCAGTACTTC. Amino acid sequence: CASSYRGNEETQYF.

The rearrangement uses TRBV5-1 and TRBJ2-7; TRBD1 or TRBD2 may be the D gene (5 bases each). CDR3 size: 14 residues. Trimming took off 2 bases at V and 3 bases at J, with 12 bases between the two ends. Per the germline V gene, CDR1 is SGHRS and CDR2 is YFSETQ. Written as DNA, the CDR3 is TGCGCCAGCAGCTTCTCCGGGACCAACTACGAGCAGTACTTC. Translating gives CASSFSGTNYEQYF. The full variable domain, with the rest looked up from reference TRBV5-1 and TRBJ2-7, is KAGVTQTPRYLIKTRGQQVTLSCSPISGHRSVSWYQQTPGQGLQFLFEYFSETQRNKGNFPGRFSGRQFSNSRSEMNVSTLELGDSALYLCASSFSGTNYEQYFGPGTRLTVT.

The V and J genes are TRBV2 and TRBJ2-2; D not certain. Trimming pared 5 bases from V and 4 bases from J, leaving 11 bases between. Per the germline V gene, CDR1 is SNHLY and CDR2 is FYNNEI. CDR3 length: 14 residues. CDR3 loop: CASSQLLVTGELFF. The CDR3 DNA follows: TGTGCCAGCAGTCAGTTGTTAGTCACCGGGGAGCTGTTTTTT. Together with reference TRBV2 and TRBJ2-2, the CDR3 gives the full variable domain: EPEVTQTPSHQVTQMGQEVILRCVPISNHLYFYWYRQILGQKVEFLVSFYNNEISEKSEIFDDQFSVERPDGSNFTLKIRSTKLEDSAMYFCASSQLLVTGELFFGEGSRLTVL.

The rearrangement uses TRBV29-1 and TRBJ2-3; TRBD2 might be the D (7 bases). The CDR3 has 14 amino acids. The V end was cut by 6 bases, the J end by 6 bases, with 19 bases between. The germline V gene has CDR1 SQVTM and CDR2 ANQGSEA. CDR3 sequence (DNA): TGCAGCGTCCAAGGGGGAGGGCCTCCGGATACGCAGTATTTT. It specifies CSVQGGGPPDTQYF.

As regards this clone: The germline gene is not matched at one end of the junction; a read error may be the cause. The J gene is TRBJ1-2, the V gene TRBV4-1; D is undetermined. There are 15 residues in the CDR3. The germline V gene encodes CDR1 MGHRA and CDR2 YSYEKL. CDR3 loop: CASNQFPDANYGYTF. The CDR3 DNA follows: TGCGCCAGCAACCAATTCCCGGACGCTAACTATGGCTACACCTTC.